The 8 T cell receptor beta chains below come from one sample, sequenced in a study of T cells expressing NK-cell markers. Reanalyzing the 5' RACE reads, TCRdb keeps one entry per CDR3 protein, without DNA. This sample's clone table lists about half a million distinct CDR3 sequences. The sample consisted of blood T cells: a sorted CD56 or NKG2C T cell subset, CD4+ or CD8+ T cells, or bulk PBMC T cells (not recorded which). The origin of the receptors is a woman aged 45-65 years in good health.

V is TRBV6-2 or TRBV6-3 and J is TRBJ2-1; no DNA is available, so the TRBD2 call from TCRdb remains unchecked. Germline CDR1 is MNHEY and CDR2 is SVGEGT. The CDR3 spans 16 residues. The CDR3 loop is CASSYSTGSIYNEQFF.

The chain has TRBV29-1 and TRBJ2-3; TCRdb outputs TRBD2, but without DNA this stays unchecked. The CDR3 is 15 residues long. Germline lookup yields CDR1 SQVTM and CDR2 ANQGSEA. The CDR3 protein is CSVIVTSGVLDTQYF.

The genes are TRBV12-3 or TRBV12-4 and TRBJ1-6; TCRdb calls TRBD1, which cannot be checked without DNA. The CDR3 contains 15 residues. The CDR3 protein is CASSLRRGLDSPLHF.

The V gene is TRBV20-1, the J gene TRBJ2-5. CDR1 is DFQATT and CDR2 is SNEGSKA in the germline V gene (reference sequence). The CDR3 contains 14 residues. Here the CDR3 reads CSAPTGLGSETQYF.

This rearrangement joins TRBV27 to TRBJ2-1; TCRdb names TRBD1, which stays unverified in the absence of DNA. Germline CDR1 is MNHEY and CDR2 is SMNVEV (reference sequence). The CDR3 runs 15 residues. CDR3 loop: CASSLIHGTYNVQFF.

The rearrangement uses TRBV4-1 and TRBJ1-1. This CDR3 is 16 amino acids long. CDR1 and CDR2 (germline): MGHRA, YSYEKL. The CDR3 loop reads CASSQVLGSHGTEAFF.

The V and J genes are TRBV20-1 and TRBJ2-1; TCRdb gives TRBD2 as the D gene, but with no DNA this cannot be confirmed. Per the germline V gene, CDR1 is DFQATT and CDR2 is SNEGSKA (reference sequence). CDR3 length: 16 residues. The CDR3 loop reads CSAPKTGTSGIHQQFF.

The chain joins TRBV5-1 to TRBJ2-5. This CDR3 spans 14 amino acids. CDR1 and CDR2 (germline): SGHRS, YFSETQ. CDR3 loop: CASQQAGHSETQYF.